The 5 T cell receptor beta chains given below trace back to one sample, sequenced in a study of blood T cell repertoires in COVID-19. Measured with immunoSEQ multiplex PCR; TCRdb has only the in-frame clones, and not every one. The sample includes roughly 45,000 clones, 82% seen only once; the top ten take 23%. The sample was peripheral blood. These receptors all come from a woman in her sixties with acute or convalescent COVID-19.

This sequence joins TRBV5-1 and TRBJ1-2; 7 bases are shared with TRBD1. From germline, CDR1 is SGHRS and CDR2 YFSETQ. The CDR3 sequence is 14 residues long. V gave up 4 bases and J gave up 4 bases; unmatched junction bases: 7. The CDR3 DNA follows: TGCGCCAGCAGCGCTCAGGGGGATCCCTATGGCTACACCTTC. It specifies CASSAQGDPYGYTF.

The genes are TRBV18 and TRBJ2-7, with D maybe TRBD1 (5 bases). V was shortened by 1 base and J by 6 bases, with 16 bases between the two germline ends. Looked up from germline, CDR1 is KGHSH and CDR2 is LQKENI. The CDR3 consists of 15 residues. The CDR3 protein is CASSPLDTSSGEQYF. The DNA of the CDR3 is TGTGCCAGCTCACCACTGGACACAAGTAGTGGCGAGCAGTACTTC.

The chain combines TRBV7-3 with TRBJ2-5; 8 bases agree with TRBD1. Germline V gene sequence: CDR1 SGHTA, CDR2 FQGTGA. Trimming took 4 bases from V and 3 from J; bases not matched to a gene: 7. The CDR3 extends over 15 amino acids. The CDR3 is CASSSGQGDEETQYF. CDR3 bases: TGTGCCAGCAGCTCCGGACAGGGTGATGAAGAGACCCAGTACTTC.

The chain has TRBV18 and TRBJ2-7, with 7 bases lining up with TRBD1. V lost 3 bases and J lost 6; bases outside the gene matches: 8. The CDR3 loop spans 14 amino acids. The germline gives CDR1 KGHSH, CDR2 LQKENI. DNA of the CDR3: TGTGCCAGCTCACCTGCCGGACAGGCGCGCGAGCAGTACTTC. It is translated as CASSPAGQAREQYF.

The chain is built from TRBV18 and TRBJ1-6; 7 bases fit TRBD1. Per germline, CDR1 KGHSH and CDR2 LQKENI. The CDR3 loop spans 16 amino acids. J was trimmed by 10 bases and V by 3 bases; bases with no gene match: 12. CDR3 residues: CASSPVGVRGESPLHF. In nucleotides, the CDR3 is TGTGCCAGCTCACCCGTCGGAGTCAGGGGGGAATCACCCCTCCACTTT.